This T cell receptor (beta chain) was found in a study of CD8+CD57+ T cells in acquired aplastic anemia. Study-wide context: DNA from sorted CD4+ and CD8+ cells averaged roughly 3.4 ug. Study-wide results and caveats: There were roughly 28 CD8+ CDR3 sequences that occurred in both patients and controls.

As concerns this clonotype: Its matching antigen is unknown. Possible read error: a much larger clone is one base away.

The authors sequenced patients whose flow cytometry had shown CD8+CD57+ cell expansion. Prior therapy had not been administered to any patient at the time of blood sampling. Genomic DNA constituted the template upon which TCR beta VDJ and CDR3 profiling was performed. TCRdb re-called the reads through MiXCR, storing one row per CDR3 protein. Of some 160,000 distinct CDR3 sequences detected, roughly 48% appear once; the ten largest clones hold about 30%. The TCR was taken from a human donor with aplastic anemia. Sequencing was performed on sorted CD4+, CD8+, or CD8+CD57+ T cells (not recorded which) from PBMCs.

CDR3 sequence (DNA): TGTGCCAGCAGCCCTTACGAAGCGACCACTATGGGGTACACCTTC. This translates into CASSPYEATTMGYTF. The chain has TRBV7-9 and TRBJ1-2; D is unclear. The CDR3 is 15 residues long. Germline CDR1 is SEHNR and CDR2 is FQNEAQ (reference sequence). Trimming cost V 5 bases and J 11 bases, with 24 bases left between them. The full variable domain, in which reference TRBV7-9 and TRBJ1-2 provide the parts outside the CDR3, is DTGVSQNPRHKITKRGQNVTFRCDPISEHNRLYWYRQTLGQGPEFLTYFQNEAQLEKSRLLSDRFSAERPKGSFSTLEIQRTEQGDSAMYLCASSPYEATTMGYTFGSGTRLTVV.